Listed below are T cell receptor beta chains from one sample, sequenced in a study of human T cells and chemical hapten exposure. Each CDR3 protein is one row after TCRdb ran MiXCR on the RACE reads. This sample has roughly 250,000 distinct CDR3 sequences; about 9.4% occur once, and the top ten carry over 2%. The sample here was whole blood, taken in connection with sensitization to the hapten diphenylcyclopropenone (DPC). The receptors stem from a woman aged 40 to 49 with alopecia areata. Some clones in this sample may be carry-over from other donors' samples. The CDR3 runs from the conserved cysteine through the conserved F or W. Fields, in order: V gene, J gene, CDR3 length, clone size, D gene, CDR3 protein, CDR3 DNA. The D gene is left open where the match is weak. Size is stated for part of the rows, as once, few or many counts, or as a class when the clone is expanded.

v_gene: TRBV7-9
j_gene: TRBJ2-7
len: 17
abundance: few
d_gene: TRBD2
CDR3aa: CASSSSGLAGVWYEQYF
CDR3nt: TGTGCCAGCAGCTCCTCTGGACTAGCGGGAGTATGGTACGAGCAGTACTTC

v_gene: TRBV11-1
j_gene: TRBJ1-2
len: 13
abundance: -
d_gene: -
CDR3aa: CASSLDGLYGYTF
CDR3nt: TGTGCCAGCAGCCTAGACGGCCTATATGGCTACACCTTC

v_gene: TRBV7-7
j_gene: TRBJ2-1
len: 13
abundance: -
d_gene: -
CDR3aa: CASSPAAYNEQFF
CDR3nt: TGTGCTAGCAGCCCGGCCGCCTACAATGAGCAGTTCTTC

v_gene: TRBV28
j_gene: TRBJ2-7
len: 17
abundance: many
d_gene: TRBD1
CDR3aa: CASSAILGQTQTPAQYF
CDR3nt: TGTGCCAGCAGTGCAATTCTGGGACAGACACAGACCCCAGCCCAGTACTTC

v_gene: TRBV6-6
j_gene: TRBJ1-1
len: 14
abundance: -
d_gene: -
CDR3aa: CASKRARGDTEAFF
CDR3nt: TGTGCCAGCAAGCGGGCCCGGGGGGACACTGAAGCTTTCTTT

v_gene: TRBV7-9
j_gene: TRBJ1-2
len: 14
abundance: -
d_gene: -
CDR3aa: CASSPQGGNYGYTF
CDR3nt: TGTGCCAGCAGCCCCCAAGGCGGTAACTATGGCTACACCTTC

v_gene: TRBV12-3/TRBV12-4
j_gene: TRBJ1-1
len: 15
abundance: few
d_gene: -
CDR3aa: CASSFGGSGSTEAFF
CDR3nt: TGTGCCAGCAGTTTTGGGGGCTCGGGTAGTACTGAAGCTTTCTTT

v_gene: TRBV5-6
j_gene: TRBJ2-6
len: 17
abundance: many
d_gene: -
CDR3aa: CASSLFSGNSGANVLTF
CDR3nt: TGTGCCAGCAGCTTGTTCTCAGGGAACTCTGGGGCCAACGTCCTGACTTTC

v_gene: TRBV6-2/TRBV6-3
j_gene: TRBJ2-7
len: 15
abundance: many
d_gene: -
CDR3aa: CASSYDPRSSYEQYF
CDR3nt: TGTGCCAGCAGTTACGATCCTCGAAGCTCCTACGAGCAGTACTTC

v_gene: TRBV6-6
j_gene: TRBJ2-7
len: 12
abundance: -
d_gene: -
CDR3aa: CATSPGEDEQYF
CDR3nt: TGTGCCACCTCCCCAGGGGAGGACGAGCAGTACTTC

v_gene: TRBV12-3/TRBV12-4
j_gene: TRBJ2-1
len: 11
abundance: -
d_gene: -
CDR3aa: CASSQTGEQFF
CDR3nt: TGTGCCAGCAGCCAAACCGGAGAGCAGTTCTTC

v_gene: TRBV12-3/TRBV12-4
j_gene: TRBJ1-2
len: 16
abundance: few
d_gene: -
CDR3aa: CASSFAAGVTNYGYTF
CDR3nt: TGTGCCAGCAGTTTTGCTGCAGGGGTAACTAACTATGGCTACACCTTC

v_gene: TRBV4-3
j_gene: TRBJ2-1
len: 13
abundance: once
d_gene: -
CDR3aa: CASSQVGGDEQFF
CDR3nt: TGCGCCAGCAGCCAAGTTGGGGGCGATGAGCAGTTCTTC

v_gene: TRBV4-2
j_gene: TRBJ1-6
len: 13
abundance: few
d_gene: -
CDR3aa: CASSQESNSPLHF
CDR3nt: TGTGCCAGCAGCCAAGAAAGTAATTCACCCCTCCACTTT

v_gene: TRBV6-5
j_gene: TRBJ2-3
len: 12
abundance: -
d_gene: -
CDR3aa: CASGGGPDTQYF
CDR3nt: TGTGCCAGCGGCGGAGGGCCAGATACGCAGTATTTT

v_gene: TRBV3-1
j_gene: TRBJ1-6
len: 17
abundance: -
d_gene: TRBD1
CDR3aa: CASSQDRGTGDNSPLHF
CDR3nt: TGTGCCAGCAGCCAAGATCGAGGGACAGGGGATAATTCACCCCTCCACTTT

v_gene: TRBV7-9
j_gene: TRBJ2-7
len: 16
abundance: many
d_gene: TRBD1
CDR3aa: CASSELQGSHPLEQYF
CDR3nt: TGTGCCAGCAGCGAGTTACAGGGGTCCCACCCCCTCGAGCAGTACTTC

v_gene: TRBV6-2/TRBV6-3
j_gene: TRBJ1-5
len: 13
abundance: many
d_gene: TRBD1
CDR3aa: CAARTGAGEPQHF
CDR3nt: TGTGCCGCGAGGACAGGGGCGGGGGAGCCCCAGCATTTT

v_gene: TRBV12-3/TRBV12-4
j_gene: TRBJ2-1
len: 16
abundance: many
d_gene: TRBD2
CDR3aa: CASSLSGRGMYNEQFF
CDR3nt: TGTGCCAGCAGTCTAAGCGGGAGAGGAATGTACAATGAGCAGTTCTTC

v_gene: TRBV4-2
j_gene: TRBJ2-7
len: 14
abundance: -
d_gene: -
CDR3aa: CASSPQRAPYEQYF
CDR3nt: TGTGCCAGCAGCCCGCAGCGGGCTCCCTACGAGCAGTACTTC

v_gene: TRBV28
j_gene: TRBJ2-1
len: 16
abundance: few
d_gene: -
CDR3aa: CASSSALVSSYNEQFF
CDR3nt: TGTGCCAGCAGTTCCGCCCTAGTTAGCTCCTACAATGAGCAGTTCTTC

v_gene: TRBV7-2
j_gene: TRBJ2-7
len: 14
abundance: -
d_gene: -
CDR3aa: CASSLGSGWAEQYF
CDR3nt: TGTGCCAGCAGCTTAGGGTCGGGATGGGCGGAGCAGTACTTC

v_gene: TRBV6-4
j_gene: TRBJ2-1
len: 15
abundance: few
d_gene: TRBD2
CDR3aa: CASSDGVAGNNEQFF
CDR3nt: TGTGCCAGCAGTGACGGGGTAGCGGGGAACAATGAGCAGTTCTTC

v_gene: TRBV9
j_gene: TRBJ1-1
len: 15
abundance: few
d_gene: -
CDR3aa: CASSATDGPNTEAFF
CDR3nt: TGTGCCAGCAGCGCCACGGACGGTCCGAACACTGAAGCTTTCTTT

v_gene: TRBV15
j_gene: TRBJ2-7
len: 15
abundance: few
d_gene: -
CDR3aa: CATSRERSFLDEQYF
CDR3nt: TGTGCCACCAGCCGCGAGCGATCCTTCCTAGACGAGCAGTACTTC

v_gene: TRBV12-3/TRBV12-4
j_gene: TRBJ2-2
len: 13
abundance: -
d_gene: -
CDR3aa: CASSLRTHGELFF
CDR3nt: TGTGCCAGCAGTTTAAGGACCCACGGGGAGCTGTTTTTT

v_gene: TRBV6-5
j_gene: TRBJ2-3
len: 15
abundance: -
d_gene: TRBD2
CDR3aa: CASREAAGAPDTQYF
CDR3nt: TGTGCCAGCAGGGAAGCGGCGGGAGCCCCAGATACGCAGTATTTT

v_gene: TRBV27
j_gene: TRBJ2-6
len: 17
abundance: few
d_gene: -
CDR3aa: CASSLSGGSGGANVLTF
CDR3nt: TGTGCCAGCAGTTTATCTGGTGGGAGCGGTGGGGCCAACGTCCTGACTTTC

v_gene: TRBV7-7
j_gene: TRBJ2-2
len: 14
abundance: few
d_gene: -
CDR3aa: CASSFDPNTGELFF
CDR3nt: TGTGCTAGCAGCTTTGACCCGAACACCGGGGAGCTGTTTTTT

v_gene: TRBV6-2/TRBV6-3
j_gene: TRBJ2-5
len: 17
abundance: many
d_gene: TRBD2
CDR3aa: CASSETRTTGRGKTQYF
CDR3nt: TGTGCCAGCAGTGAGACCCGAACAACCGGGAGGGGGAAGACCCAGTACTTC

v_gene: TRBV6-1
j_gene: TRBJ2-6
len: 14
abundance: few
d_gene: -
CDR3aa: CASRDSSGANVLTF
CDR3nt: TGTGCCAGCAGGGACAGTTCTGGGGCCAACGTCCTGACTTTC

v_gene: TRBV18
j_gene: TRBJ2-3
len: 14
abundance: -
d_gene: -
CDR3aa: CASSPPVSPDTQYF
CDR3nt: TGTGCCAGCTCACCACCGGTCAGTCCAGATACGCAGTATTTT

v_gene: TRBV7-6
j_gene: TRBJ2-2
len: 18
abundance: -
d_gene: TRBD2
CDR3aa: CASSPGTSGSPRTGELFF
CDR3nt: TGTGCCAGCAGCCCAGGGACTAGCGGGAGTCCGCGCACCGGGGAGCTGTTTTTT

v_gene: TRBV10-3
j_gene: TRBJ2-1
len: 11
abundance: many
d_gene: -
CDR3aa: CAIGGGNEQFF
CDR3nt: TGTGCCATCGGTGGGGGCAATGAGCAGTTCTTC

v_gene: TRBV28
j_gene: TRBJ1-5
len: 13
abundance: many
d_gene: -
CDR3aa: CASSPTVNQPQHF
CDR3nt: TGTGCCAGCTCCCCGACGGTCAATCAGCCCCAGCATTTT

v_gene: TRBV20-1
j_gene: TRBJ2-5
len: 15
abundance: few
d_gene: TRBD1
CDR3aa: CSAPDRGRDQETQYF
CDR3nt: TGCAGTGCTCCGGACAGGGGGCGAGATCAAGAGACCCAGTACTTC

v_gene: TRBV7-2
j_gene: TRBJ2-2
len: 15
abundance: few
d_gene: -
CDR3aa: CASSLVGQWTGELFF
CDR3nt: TGTGCCAGCAGCTTAGTGGGACAATGGACCGGGGAGCTGTTTTTT

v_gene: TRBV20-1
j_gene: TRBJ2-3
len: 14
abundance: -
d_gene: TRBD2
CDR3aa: CSASRTSGIDTQYF
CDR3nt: TGCAGTGCTAGTCGCACTAGCGGGATAGATACGCAGTATTTT

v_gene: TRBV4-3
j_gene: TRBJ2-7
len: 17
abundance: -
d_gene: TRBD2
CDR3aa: CASSHRLAGGLTYEQYF
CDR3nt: TGCGCCAGCAGCCACCGACTAGCGGGAGGCCTAACCTACGAGCAGTACTTC

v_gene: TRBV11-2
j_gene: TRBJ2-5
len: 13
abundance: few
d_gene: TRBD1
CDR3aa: CASSLGAGGDQYF
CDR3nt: TGTGCCAGCAGCTTAGGGGCAGGGGGCGACCAGTACTTC

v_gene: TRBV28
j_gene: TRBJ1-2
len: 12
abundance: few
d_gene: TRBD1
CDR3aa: CASSPGQHGYTF
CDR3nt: TGTGCCAGCAGCCCGGGACAGCATGGCTACACCTTC

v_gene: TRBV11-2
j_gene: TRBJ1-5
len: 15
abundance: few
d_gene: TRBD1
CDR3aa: CASSPHGTGNQPQHF
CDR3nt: TGTGCCAGCAGCCCCCATGGGACAGGTAATCAGCCCCAGCATTTT

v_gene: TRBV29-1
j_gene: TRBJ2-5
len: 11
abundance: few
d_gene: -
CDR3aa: CSVGAGGTQYF
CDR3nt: TGCAGCGTCGGCGCCGGCGGGACCCAGTACTTC

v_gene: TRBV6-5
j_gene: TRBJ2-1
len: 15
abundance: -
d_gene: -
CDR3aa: CASSDAWRTNDEQFF
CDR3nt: TGTGCCAGCAGTGACGCCTGGAGGACGAACGATGAGCAGTTCTTC

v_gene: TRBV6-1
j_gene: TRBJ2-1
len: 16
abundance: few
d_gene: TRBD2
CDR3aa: CASSARTSGRYNEQFF
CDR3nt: TGTGCCAGCAGTGCCAGGACTAGCGGGAGATACAATGAGCAGTTCTTC

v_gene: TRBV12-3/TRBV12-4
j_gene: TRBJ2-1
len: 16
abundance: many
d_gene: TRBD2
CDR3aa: CASSYTGEGRSNEQFF
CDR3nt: TGTGCCAGCAGTTACACCGGGGAGGGCCGGAGCAATGAGCAGTTCTTC